The present TCR beta chain was sequenced within a study of cytomegalovirus exposure and HLA in healthy donors. Likely unrecorded immune exposures existed in these nominally healthy donors. PCR involved 60 Vbeta and 13 Jbeta primers. Some clones are missing from TCRdb's copy, which holds only in-frame ones; the method was immunoSEQ multiplex PCR. The sample includes around 130,000 clones, around 83% of them seen just once. V lost 4 bases, J lost 2 bases, and 14 bases lay in between. Germline CDR1 is MDHEN and CDR2 is SYDVKM. CDR3 length equals 15 residues. Sequenced material: PBMCs. The genes are TRBV28 and TRBJ1-2; D gene uncertain. This TCR came from a young woman in good health and CMV-seropositive. For the CDR3, the DNA is TGTGCCAGCAGTTCAACGGGAGGAACCAACTATGGCTACACCTTC. Translating it yields CASSSTGGTNYGYTF.